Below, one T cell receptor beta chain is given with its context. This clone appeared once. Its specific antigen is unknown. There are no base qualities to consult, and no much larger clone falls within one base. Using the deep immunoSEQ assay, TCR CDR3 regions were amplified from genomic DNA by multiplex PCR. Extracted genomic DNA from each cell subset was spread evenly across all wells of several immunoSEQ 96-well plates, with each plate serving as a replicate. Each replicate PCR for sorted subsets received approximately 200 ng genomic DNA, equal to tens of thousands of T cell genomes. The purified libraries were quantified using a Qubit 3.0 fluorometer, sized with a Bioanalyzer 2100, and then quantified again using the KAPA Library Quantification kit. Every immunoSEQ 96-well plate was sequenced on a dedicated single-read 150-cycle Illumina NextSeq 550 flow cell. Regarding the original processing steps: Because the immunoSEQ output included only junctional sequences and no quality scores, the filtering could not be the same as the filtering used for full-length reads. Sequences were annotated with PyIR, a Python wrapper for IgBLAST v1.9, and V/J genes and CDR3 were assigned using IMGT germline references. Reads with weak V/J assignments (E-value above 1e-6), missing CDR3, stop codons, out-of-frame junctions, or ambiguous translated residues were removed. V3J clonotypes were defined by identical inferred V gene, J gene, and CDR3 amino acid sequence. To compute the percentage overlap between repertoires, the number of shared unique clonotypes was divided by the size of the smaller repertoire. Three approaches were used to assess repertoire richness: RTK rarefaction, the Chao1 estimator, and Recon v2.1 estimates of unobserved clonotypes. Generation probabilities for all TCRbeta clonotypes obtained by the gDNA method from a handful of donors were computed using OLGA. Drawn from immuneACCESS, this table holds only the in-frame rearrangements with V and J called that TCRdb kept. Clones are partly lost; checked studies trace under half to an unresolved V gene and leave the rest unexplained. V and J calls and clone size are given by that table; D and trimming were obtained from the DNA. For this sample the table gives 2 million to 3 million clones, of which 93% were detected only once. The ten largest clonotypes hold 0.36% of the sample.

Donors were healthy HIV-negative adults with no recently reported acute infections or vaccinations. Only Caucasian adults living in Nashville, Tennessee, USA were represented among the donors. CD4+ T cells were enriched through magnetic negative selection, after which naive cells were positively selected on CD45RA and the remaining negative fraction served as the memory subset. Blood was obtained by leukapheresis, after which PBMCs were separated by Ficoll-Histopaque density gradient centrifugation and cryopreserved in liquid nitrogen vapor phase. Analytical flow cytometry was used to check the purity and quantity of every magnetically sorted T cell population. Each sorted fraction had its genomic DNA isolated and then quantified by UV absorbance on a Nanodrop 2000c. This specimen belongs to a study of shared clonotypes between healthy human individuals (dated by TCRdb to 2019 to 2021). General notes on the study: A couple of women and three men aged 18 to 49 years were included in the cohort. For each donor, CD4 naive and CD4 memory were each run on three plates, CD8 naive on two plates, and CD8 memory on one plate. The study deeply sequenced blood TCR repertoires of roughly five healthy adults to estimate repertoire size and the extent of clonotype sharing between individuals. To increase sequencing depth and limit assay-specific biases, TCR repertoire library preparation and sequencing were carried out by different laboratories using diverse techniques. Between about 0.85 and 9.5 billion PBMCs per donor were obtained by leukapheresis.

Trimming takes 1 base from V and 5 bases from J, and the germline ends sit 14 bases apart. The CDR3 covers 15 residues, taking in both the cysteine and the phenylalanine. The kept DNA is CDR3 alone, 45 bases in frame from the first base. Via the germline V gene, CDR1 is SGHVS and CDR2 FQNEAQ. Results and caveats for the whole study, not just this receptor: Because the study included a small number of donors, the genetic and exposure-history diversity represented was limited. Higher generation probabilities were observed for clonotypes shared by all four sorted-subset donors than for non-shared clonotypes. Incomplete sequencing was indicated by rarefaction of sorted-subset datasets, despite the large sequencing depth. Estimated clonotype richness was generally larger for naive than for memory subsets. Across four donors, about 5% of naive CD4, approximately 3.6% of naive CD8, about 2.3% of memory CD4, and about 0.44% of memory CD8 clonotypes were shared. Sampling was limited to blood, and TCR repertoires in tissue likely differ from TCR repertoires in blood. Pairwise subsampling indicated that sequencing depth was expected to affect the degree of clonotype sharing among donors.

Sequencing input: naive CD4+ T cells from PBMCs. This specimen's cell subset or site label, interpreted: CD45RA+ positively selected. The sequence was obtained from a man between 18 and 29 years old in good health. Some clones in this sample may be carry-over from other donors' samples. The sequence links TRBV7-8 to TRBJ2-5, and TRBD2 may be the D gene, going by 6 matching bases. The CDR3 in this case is CASSLDGTGSETQYF. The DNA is TGTGCCAGCAGCTTAGATGGGACTGGCTCGGAGACCCAGTACTTC.